Listed below are T cell receptor beta chains from one sample, sequenced in a study of blood T cell repertoires in COVID-19. Some clones are missing from TCRdb's copy, which holds only in-frame ones; the method was immunoSEQ multiplex PCR. The sample contains approximately 200,000 clones, 85% to 90% of which appear only once. The sequenced material came from peripheral blood. Every receptor here comes from a person between 65 and 79 years old with COVID-19, enrolled during active disease. Each CDR3 is given with its conserved first and last residue. The order of the fields is D gene, J gene, clone size, V gene, CDR3 length, CDR3 protein, CDR3 DNA. The D gene is left open where the match is weak. Where a row states a size, it is once, few, many or the class of an expanded clone; other rows omit it.

NA | TRBJ2-1 | once | TRBV7-9 | 19 | CASSLGVKTTVYSYNEQFF | TGTGCCAGCAGCTTAGGGGTAAAAACTACGGTATACTCCTACAATGAGCAGTTCTTC
TRBD1 | TRBJ1-6 | NA | TRBV7-2 | 16 | CASNEDRAAYNSPLHF | TGTGCCAGCAACGAAGACAGGGCCGCCTATAATTCACCCCTCCACTTT
NA | TRBJ1-1 | NA | TRBV7-2 | 14 | CASSFLGENTEAFF | TGTGCCAGCAGCTTCCTTGGAGAGAACACTGAAGCTTTCTTT
NA | TRBJ1-5 | NA | TRBV28 | 15 | CASSLLSGVYQPQHF | TGTGCCAGCAGTCTCCTCTCAGGGGTTTATCAGCCCCAGCATTTT
NA | TRBJ1-6 | NA | TRBV6-5 | 14 | CASSYSQGGSPLHF | TGTGCCAGCAGTTACTCGCAGGGAGGATCACCCCTCCACTTT
TRBD1 | TRBJ1-6 | once | TRBV15 | 15 | CATSRSRDSGSPLHF | TGTGCCACCAGCAGATCCCGGGACAGCGGTTCACCCCTCCACTTT
TRBD2 | TRBJ2-3 | NA | TRBV4-3 | 16 | CASSQEAAGVVDTQYF | TGCGCCAGCAGCCAAGAGGCAGCGGGAGTAGTAGATACGCAGTATTTT
TRBD2 | TRBJ2-7 | NA | TRBV5-4 | 15 | CASSKDPFAGGGQYF | TGTGCCAGCAGCAAGGACCCCTTTGCGGGGGGGGGACAGTACTTC
NA | TRBJ2-3 | NA | TRBV5-1 | 14 | CASSLGLGTDTQYF | TGCGCCAGCAGCTTGGGTCTAGGCACAGATACGCAGTATTTT
NA | TRBJ1-1 | NA | TRBV11-3 | 13 | CASSSGRVTEAFF | TGTGCCAGCAGCTCGGGCAGGGTTACTGAAGCTTTCTTT
TRBD1 | TRBJ2-2 | NA | TRBV6-5 | 14 | CASSSGTDTGELFF | TGTGCCAGCAGTTCCGGGACAGACACCGGGGAGCTGTTTTTT
NA | TRBJ1-6 | few | TRBV11-1 | 14 | CASSFRGNNSPLHF | TGTGCCAGCAGCTTTCGCGGGAATAATTCACCCCTCCACTTT
TRBD1 | TRBJ1-5 | NA | TRBV27 | 18 | CASSLRGTVAWGDQPQHF | TGTGCCAGCAGTTTACGAGGGACAGTCGCCTGGGGGGATCAGCCCCAGCATTTT
NA | TRBJ2-2 | NA | TRBV6-4 | 14 | CASSDSSNTGELFF | TGTGCCAGCAGTGACTCCTCGAACACCGGGGAGCTGTTTTTT
TRBD2 | TRBJ2-3 | NA | TRBV11-3 | 19 | CASSSGVGLAGTEGDTQYF | TGTGCCAGCAGCTCCGGCGTGGGACTAGCGGGGACGGAGGGAGATACGCAGTATTTT
TRBD2 | TRBJ2-3 | NA | TRBV7-2 | 15 | CASSLSSGGKVSQYF | TGTGCCAGCAGCTTATCTAGCGGGGGCAAGGTTTCGCAGTATTTT
TRBD2 | TRBJ2-5 | NA | TRBV9 | 14 | CASSVGPGGKAQYF | TGTGCCAGCAGCGTAGGGCCGGGAGGAAAGGCCCAGTACTTC